This T cell receptor beta chain was sequenced during a study of T cells after yellow fever vaccination. Germline-derived CDR1 and CDR2 are DFQATT and SNEGSKA (reference sequence). Trimming took 0 bases from V and 0 from J, leaving 5 bases between them. This CDR3 has 13 residues. As TCR cDNA was made by 5'RACE template switching, a universal primer site and UMIs were added. TCRdb passed the 5' RACE reads through MiXCR, listing each CDR3 protein once. The sample carries around 550,000 distinct CDR3 sequences, roughly 21% recorded once. The sequencing used PBMCs, collected 15 days after the yellow fever booster vaccination. The TCR was taken from a man in his thirties or forties who received the YFV17D yellow fever vaccine. The V gene is TRBV20-1, the J gene TRBJ1-2; no clear D gene. CDR3: CSARDPSNYGYTF. CDR3 DNA: TGCAGTGCTAGAGATCCCTCTAACTATGGCTACACCTTC.